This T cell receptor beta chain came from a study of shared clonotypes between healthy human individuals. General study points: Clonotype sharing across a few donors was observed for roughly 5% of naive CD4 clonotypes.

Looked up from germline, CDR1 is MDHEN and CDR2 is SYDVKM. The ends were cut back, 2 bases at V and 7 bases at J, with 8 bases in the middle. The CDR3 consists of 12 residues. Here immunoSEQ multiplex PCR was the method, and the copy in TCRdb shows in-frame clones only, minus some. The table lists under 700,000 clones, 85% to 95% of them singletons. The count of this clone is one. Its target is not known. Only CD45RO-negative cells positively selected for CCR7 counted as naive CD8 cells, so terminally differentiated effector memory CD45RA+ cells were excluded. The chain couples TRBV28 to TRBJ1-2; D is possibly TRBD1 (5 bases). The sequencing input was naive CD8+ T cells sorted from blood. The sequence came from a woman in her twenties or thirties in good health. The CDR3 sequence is CASSLQGSGYTF. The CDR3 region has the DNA TGTGCCAGCAGTTTACAGGGTTCTGGCTACACCTTC.